Detailed here is one T cell receptor beta chain. Its antigen is currently unknown. These data belong to a study of blood T cells in healthy people across ages. Points from the study as a whole: Naive T cell percentage showed a strong correlation with TCR beta diversity.

J lost 3 bases, V lost 5 bases, and 7 bases had no gene match. The germline V gene has CDR1 MNHEY and CDR2 SVGEGT. The CDR3 runs to 15 residues. Combining a sample-barcoded 5' primer with a J-beta primer mix, a second PCR ran for roughly 7 to 11 cycles. TCRdb processed the 5' RACE reads anew with MiXCR; each CDR3 protein has one entry. The table records fewer than 800,000 distinct CDR3 sequences, 21% of them present only once. Sequencing input: blood. The receptor was derived from a man in his 70s in good health. The rearrangement links TRBV6-2 or TRBV6-3 to TRBJ1-5, with 7 bases fitting TRBD1. This CDR3 is CASSPRTGLNQPQHF. The CDR3 DNA reads TGTGCCAGCAGTCCCCGGACAGGCCTCAATCAGCCCCAGCATTTT.